This T cell receptor beta chain was identified during a study of regulatory T cells in long-lasting Graves disease (dated by TCRdb to the early 2020s). At the level of the whole study: Persistent Graves' disease was defined as antithyroid drug treatment for over 5 years with persistently positive TSH receptor autoantibodies. The study took place in China and was registered as a clinical trial. A total of about 33 samples underwent TCR sequencing, from some 13 patients with persistent Graves' disease and 20 patients with newly diagnosed Graves' disease. Antithyroid drugs had been taken for 8.5 to 11 years on average by persistent Graves' disease patients in the clinical cohort. Persistent Graves' disease patients were compared with newly diagnosed Graves' disease patients by peripheral blood TCR sequencing and RNA sequencing. General study outcomes and caveats: Preferential use of TRBV28, TRBJ1-2 and TRBJ2-5 was observed in persistent disease, whereas TRBV20-1 and TRBJ2-1 were favored in newly diagnosed disease. Only the TCR beta chain was sequenced and analyzed. More public clonotypes were shared among persistent patients (2,741) than among newly diagnosed patients (under 1,000). The authors acknowledged the small sample size as a limitation that may reduce accuracy. Peripheral blood alone was examined, since thyroid tissue, which constituted the primary lesion, could not be accessed. Compared with newly diagnosed patients, patients with persistent Graves' disease had lower TCR Shannon entropy and fewer highly expanded clones, which suggests clonal expansion.

CDR1 is given as MDHEN and CDR2 as SYDVKM, both from the germline V gene. Trimming at the junction amounts to 5 bases on V and 12 bases on J, and the germline ends lie 14 bases apart. From the cysteine through the phenylalanine, the CDR3 covers 11 amino acids. Only the CDR3 part of the read is kept: 33 bases, read in frame from the first base. What the time point label conveys for this sample: persistent/refractory GD, antithyroid drugs over 5 years with positive TRAb. For both TCR sequencing and RNA sequencing, RNA was extracted from PBMCs in TRIzol. The diagnosis of Graves' disease was made according to American Thyroid Association guidelines. Patients were recruited from an endocrinology department in Xi'an, China. Each patient gave about 10 milliliters of peripheral blood, collected in an EDTA anticoagulant tube. Ficoll Paque Plus density gradient separation was used to isolate PBMCs, and no further T cell sorting was performed. An Agilent 2100 Bioanalyzer and agarose gel were used to check RNA quality, while a NanoDrop 2000 measured RNA concentration.

Libraries came from multiplex PCR. These reads were obtained on an Illumina HiSeq 4000. iRepertoire HTBI primers and Arm-PCR amplification of CDR3 regions were used to construct TCR beta libraries. Before sequencing, the PCR products underwent gel purification. Per the original workflow: Gene usage analysis of CDR3 amino acid clonotypes relied on the 55 to 80 TRBV and about 15 TRBJ segments identified across samples. Filtered high-quality paired reads were merged into contigs using COPE and FqMerger. BLAST was used to align contigs to IMGT TRBV, TRBD and TRBJ reference genes, with CDR3 defined following IMGT. Any clonotype with a frequency above 0.1% was classified as a highly expanded clone. Shannon entropy served as the measure of repertoire diversity, while the Gini coefficient captured V-J evenness. A clonotype was considered public if more than one individual shared it. The raw public data were reprocessed by TCRdb itself: fastp quality trimming at Q25, MiXCR clonotype calling, in-frame beta chains only. Rows with one shared CDR3 protein collapse into an entry with the most common genes and DNA. In this record, the V and J calls reflect TCRdb's handling and not the investigators' own analysis. The sample includes roughly 490,000 distinct CDR3 sequences, with about 20% observed a single time. The ten largest account for over 10% of the sample.

Many counts were recorded for this clonotype. What antigen it recognizes has not been identified. No much larger clone is present one base from it, and per-base qualities are unavailable. The origin of this receptor is a female donor with Graves disease. The sequencing used peripheral blood mononuclear cells (PBMCs), collected when the disease was refractory, from a patient treated with antithyroid drugs. This chain joins TRBV28 to TRBJ2-7; a tentative D call is TRBD1 (6 bases match). The CDR3 sequence is CASSGTLEWYF. The DNA is TGTGCCAGCAGTGGGACACTAGAGTGGTACTTC.